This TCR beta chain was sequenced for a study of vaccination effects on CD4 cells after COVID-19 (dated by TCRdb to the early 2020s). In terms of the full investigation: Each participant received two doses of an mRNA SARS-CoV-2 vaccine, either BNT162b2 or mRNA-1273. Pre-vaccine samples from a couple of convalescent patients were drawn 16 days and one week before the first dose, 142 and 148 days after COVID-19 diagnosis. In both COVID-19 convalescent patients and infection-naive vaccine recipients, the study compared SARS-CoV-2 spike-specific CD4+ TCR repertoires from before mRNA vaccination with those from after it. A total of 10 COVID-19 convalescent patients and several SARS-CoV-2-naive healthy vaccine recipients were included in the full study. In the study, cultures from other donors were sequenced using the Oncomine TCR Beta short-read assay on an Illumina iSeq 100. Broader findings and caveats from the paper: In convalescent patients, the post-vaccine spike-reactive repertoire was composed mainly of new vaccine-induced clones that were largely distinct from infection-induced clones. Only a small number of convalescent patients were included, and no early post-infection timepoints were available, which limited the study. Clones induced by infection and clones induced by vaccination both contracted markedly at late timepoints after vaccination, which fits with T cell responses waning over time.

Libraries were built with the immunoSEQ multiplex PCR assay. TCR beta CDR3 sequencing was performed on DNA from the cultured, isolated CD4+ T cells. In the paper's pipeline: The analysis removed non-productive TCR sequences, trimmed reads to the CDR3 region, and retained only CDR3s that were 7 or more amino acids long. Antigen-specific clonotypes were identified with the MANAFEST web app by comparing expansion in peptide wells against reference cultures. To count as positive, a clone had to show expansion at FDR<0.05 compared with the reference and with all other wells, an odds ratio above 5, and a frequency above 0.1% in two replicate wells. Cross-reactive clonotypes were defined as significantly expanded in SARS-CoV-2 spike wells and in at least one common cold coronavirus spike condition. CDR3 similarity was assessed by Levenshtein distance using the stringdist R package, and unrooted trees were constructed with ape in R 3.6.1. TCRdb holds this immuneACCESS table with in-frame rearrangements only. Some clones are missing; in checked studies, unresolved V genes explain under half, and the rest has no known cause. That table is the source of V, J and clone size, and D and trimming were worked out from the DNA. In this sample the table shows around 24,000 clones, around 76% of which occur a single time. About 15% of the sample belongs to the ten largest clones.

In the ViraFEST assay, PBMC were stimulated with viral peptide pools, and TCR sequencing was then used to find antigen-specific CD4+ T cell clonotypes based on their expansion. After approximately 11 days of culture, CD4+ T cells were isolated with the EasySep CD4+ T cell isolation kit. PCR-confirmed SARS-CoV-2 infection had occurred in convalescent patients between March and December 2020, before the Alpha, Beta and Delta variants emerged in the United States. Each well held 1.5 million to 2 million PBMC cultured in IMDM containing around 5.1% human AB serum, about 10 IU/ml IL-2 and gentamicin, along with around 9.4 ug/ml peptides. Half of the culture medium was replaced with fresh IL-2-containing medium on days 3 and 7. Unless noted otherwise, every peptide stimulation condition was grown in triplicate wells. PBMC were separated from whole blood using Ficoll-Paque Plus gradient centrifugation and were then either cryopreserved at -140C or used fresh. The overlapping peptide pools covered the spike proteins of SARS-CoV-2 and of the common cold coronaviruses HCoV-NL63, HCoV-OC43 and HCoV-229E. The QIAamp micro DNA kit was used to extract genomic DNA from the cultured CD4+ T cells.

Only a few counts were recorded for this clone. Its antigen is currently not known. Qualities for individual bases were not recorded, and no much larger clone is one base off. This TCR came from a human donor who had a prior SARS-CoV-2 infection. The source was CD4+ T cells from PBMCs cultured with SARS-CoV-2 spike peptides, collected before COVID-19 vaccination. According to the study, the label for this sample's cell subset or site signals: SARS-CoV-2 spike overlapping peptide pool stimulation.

The CDR3 protein is CASSESGGLNTEAFF. The DNA sequence is given as TGCGCCAGCAGCGAATCGGGAGGGCTGAACACTGAAGCTTTCTTT. The sequence joins TRBV5-1 to TRBJ1-1; no D gene call is confident. V is reduced by 4 bases and J by 0 bases, leaving a spacing of 13 bases between them. From cysteine to phenylalanine, the CDR3 is 15 amino acids long. The only DNA kept is the CDR3, 45 bases in frame from the first base. According to the germline V gene, CDR1 reads SGHRS and CDR2 reads YFSETQ.